These 24 T cell receptor beta chains originate from one sample sequenced in a study of cytomegalovirus exposure and HLA in healthy donors. Amplification used 60 Vbeta primers and 13 Jbeta primers. Only in-frame clones appear in the TCRdb table, and some are missing; sequencing was by immunoSEQ multiplex PCR. The table includes 200,000 or so clones, roughly 87% detected once. The sample consisted of PBMCs. Receptor source: a girl under three years old in good health and CMV-seronegative.

V gene TRBV7-3 combines with J gene TRBJ1-1; TRBD1 might be the D (5 bases). V was clipped by 2 bases and J by 2 bases, with 12 bases between them. The CDR3 length is 15 residues. Germline lookup yields CDR1 SGHTA and CDR2 FQGTGA. This chain's CDR3 is CASSLYGGGNTEAFF. The CDR3, as DNA: TGTGCCAGCAGCTTATATGGGGGGGGAAACACTGAAGCTTTCTTT.

The chain links TRBV18 to TRBJ1-2, with D uncertain. Trimming took 2 bases from V and 4 from J, leaving 14 bases between them. The CDR3 totals 15 residues. CDR1 KGHSH and CDR2 LQKENI come from the germline V gene. CDR3 sequence reads: CASSPKKGEAYGYTF. The CDR3 DNA reads as TGTGCCAGCTCACCAAAGAAAGGAGAGGCCTATGGCTACACCTTC.

The J gene is TRBJ1-1, the V gene TRBV25-1, with a weak D call TRBD1 (6 bases). Germline assignment: CDR1 MGHDK and CDR2 SYGVNS. The V gene lost 1 base and the J gene lost 5 bases, with 11 bases spanning the gap. CDR3 size: 14 residues. The CDR3 reads CASSESGGRTEAFF. DNA for the CDR3: TGTGCCAGCAGTGAATCGGGGGGCAGGACTGAAGCTTTCTTT. The whole variable domain, remainder taken from reference TRBV25-1 and TRBJ1-1, is EADIYQTPRYLVIGTGKKITLECSQTMGHDKMYWYQQDPGMELHLIHYSYGVNSTEKGDLSSESTVSRIRTEHFPLTLESARPSHTSQYLCASSESGGRTEAFFGQGTRLTVV.

The chain recombines TRBV19 with TRBJ2-7; 9 positions agree with TRBD1. The junction had 8 bases not matched to a gene; V was cut back by 5 bases and J by 3 bases. The CDR3 has 15 amino acids. CDR1 is LNHDA, CDR2 SQIVND, per germline (reference sequence). DNA for the CDR3: TGTGCCAGTAGTTCAGCCGGGACAGGGCTCTACGAGCAGTACTTC. Its translation is CASSSAGTGLYEQYF.

This clone appeared once. The CDR3, as DNA: TGTGCCAGCAGCGCGTACCGGGATACGCAGTATTTT. This codes for CASSAYRDTQYF. The rearrangement links TRBV9 to TRBJ2-3; D not resolved. Trimming removed 3 bases from V and 6 bases from J, with 8 bases in between. The CDR3 extends over 12 amino acids. Per the germline V gene, CDR1 is SGDLS and CDR2 is YYNGEE.

The gene calls are TRBV5-1 and TRBJ2-3; 10 bases map to TRBD2. Per the germline V gene, CDR1 is SGHRS and CDR2 is YFSETQ. This CDR3 is built from 16 residues. V trimming: 0 bases; J trimming: 5 bases; junction bases outside the gene matches: 6. DNA for the CDR3: TGCGCCAGCAGCTTGGGGGCTAGCGGGAGCGGAGATACGCAGTATTTT. Translated: CASSLGASGSGDTQYF.

The gene calls are TRBV7-8 and TRBJ1-2; 8 nucleotides line up with TRBD1. Trimming removed 3 bases from V and 5 bases from J; junction bases left unmatched: 5. Germline assignment: CDR1 SGHVS and CDR2 FQNEAQ. This CDR3 is 14 amino acids long. The CDR3 loop is CASSFQGADYGYTF. Here the CDR3 DNA reads TGTGCCAGCAGCTTCCAGGGGGCAGATTATGGCTACACCTTC.

The chain joins TRBV19 to TRBJ1-5; unclear D gene. The V and J ends lost 5 bases and 2 bases respectively, with 13 bases between them. This CDR3 spans 15 amino acids. Per the germline V gene, CDR1 is LNHDA and CDR2 is SQIVND (reference sequence). This CDR3 reads CASSYSRWGNQPQHF. The CDR3 bases are TGTGCCAGTAGTTATTCGCGGTGGGGCAATCAGCCCCAGCATTTT.

The chain couples TRBV5-1 to TRBJ2-1; tentative D call: TRBD1 (6 bases). The CDR3 spans 14 residues. The ends were cut back, 0 bases at V and 9 bases at J, with 13 bases in the middle. Germline V CDR1 and CDR2: SGHRS, YFSETQ. The CDR3 here is CASSLGTQGSEQFF. CDR3 nucleotide sequence: TGCGCCAGCAGCTTGGGAACACAGGGAAGTGAGCAGTTCTTC.

The chain joins TRBV11-1 to TRBJ2-4, with TRBD1 matching 9 bases. The germline CDR1 and CDR2 sequences are SGHAT and FQDESV (reference sequence). V lost 3 bases and J lost 5; bases outside the gene matches: 8. The CDR3 extends over 16 amino acids. The DNA of the CDR3 is TGTGCCAGCAGCTTCCCCCGACAGGGGGGCCAAAACATTCAGTACTTC. Translation: CASSFPRQGGQNIQYF.

This clone was counted a few times. The chain combines TRBV7-8 with TRBJ2-2; tentatively, D is TRBD1 (7 bases). The V gene's germline CDR1 is SGHVS and CDR2 FQNEAQ. The V end lost 5 bases, the J end lost 1 base, and 26 bases lay between the germline ends. The CDR3 extends over 20 amino acids. CDR3: CASSPRQGYAGWGNTGELFF. DNA of the CDR3: TGTGCCAGCAGCCCGCGACAGGGTTATGCGGGATGGGGGAACACCGGGGAGCTGTTTTTT.

The V call is TRBV27, the J call TRBJ2-1; tentative D call: TRBD2 (5 bases). The CDR3 sequence is 12 residues long. The V end lost 11 bases, the J end lost 7 bases, and 15 bases lay between the germline ends. The germline CDR1 and CDR2 sequences are MNHEY and SMNVEV (reference sequence). The CDR3 coding sequence is TGTGCCGCAAACATCCCGGGAAATGAGCAGTTCTTC. Its translation: CAANIPGNEQFF.

V and J are TRBV29-1 and TRBJ1-5; no definite D call. Deletions cut 4 bases from V and 5 bases from J, with 12 bases between. The CDR3 contains 13 residues. Germline V gene data show CDR1 as SQVTM and CDR2 as ANQGSEA. In nucleotides, the CDR3 is TGCAGCGTTGGCTACAAGGCGGATCAGCCCCAGCATTTT. This encodes CSVGYKADQPQHF. The full variable domain, completed using reference TRBV29-1 and TRBJ1-5, is SAVISQKPSRDICQRGTSLTIQCQVDSQVTMMFWYRQQPGQSLTLIATANQGSEATYESGFVIDKFPISRPNLTFSTLTVSNMSPEDSSIYLCSVGYKADQPQHFGDGTRLSIL.

The chain carries TRBV7-2 and TRBJ2-7; 7 nucleotides align to TRBD1. CDR1 SGHTA and CDR2 FQGNSA come from the germline V gene. There are 15 residues in the CDR3. V lost 1 base to trimming and J lost 3 bases; unmatched junction nucleotides: 6. CDR3 residues: CASSLDPRDSYEQYF. The CDR3 DNA reads as TGTGCCAGCAGCTTAGACCCCCGGGACAGCTACGAGCAGTACTTC.

Comment on this clone: Here the CDR3 omits its conserved ending phenylalanine or tryptophan, so a read error is the likely source. Because the CDR3's place on the DNA is in doubt, the DNA is left out and the CDR3 is given as listed by TCRdb. The chain links TRBV28 to TRBJ1-1; the DNA was not used to check the table's D call, TRBD1. The CDR3 region is 10 residues in length, termini included. From germline, CDR1 is MDHEN and CDR2 SYDVKM. CDR3 amino acids: CATRMSPGGV.

This chain connects TRBV30 to TRBJ1-3; 12 bases align to TRBD1. From germline, CDR1 is GTSNPN and CDR2 SVGIG (reference sequence). CDR3 length: 16 amino acids. Trimming at V came to 3 bases and at J to 3 bases, leaving 6 bases not matched to a gene. The CDR3 DNA follows: TGTGCCTGGAGGGGGACAGGGGGCGCCCTTGGAAACACCATATATTTT. It yields the protein CAWRGTGGALGNTIYF.

The chain uses TRBV5-1 and TRBJ2-7; 12 bases align to TRBD1. This CDR3 has 16 residues. Germline values: CDR1 SGHRS, CDR2 YFSETQ. The V gene end was trimmed by 0 bases and the J gene end by 1 base; junction bases not matched to a gene: 2. CDR3 nucleotide sequence: TGCGCCAGCAGCTTGGGGGGACAGGGGGCTTCCTACGAGCAGTACTTC. Its translation: CASSLGGQGASYEQYF.

V and J are TRBV5-4 and TRBJ2-7; maybe TRBD2 (7 bases). The CDR3 loop spans 16 amino acids. In germline, CDR1 is SGHNT, CDR2 YYREEE (reference sequence). Trimming shortened V by 7 bases and J by 2 bases, and 22 bases separated the two germline ends. The CDR3 nucleotides read TGTGCCAGCTCCCTTTTAGGGGGGGGCCCAACCTACGAGCAGTACTTC. This codes for CASSLLGGGPTYEQYF.

This clone was seen only once. This chain joins TRBV4-2 and TRBJ1-5; no definite D call. This CDR3 spans 14 amino acids. Germline V gives CDR1 LGHNA, CDR2 YNFKEQ. V was shortened by 4 bases and J by 5 bases, with 12 bases between the two germline ends. As DNA, the CDR3 is TGTGCCAGCAGCCGCATGTTAGCTGATCAGCCCCAGCATTTT. Encoded protein: CASSRMLADQPQHF.

This clone has just one count. The chain combines TRBV7-2 with TRBJ1-5; 7 nucleotides match TRBD1. The germline V gene has CDR1 SGHTA and CDR2 FQGNSA. V was pared by 1 base and J by 6 bases, with 6 bases of the junction left unmatched. The CDR3 consists of 15 residues. CDR3 DNA sequence: TGTGCCAGCAGCTTAGTACAGGGGCAGGCTCAGCCCCAGCATTTT. Residues: CASSLVQGQAQPQHF.

The chain links TRBV10-3 to TRBJ2-1, with TRBD2 identical over 7 bases. The V gene's germline CDR1 is ENHRY and CDR2 SYGVKD. The CDR3 is 14 amino acids. V was pared by 7 bases and J by 8 bases, with 11 bases of the junction left unmatched. The CDR3 bases are TGTGCCATCAATGGGAGGGAACCTTACGATGAGCAGTTCTTC. Its protein is CAINGREPYDEQFF.

The rearrangement uses TRBV6-1 and TRBJ1-1; TRBD1 is a possible D gene (6 bases). This CDR3 has 15 amino acids. Trimming pared 6 bases from V and 0 bases from J, leaving 14 bases between. Germline assignment: CDR1 MNHNS and CDR2 SASEGT. The CDR3 is CASSPRGGLNTEAFF. The CDR3 DNA reads TGTGCCAGCAGCCCCCGGGGGGGGCTGAACACTGAAGCTTTCTTT.

The chain joins TRBV25-1 to TRBJ2-2, with TRBD2 matching 7 bases. V lost 11 bases and J lost 3; bases outside the gene matches: 6. CDR3 length equals 13 residues. Germline CDR1 reads MGHDK; CDR2 reads SYGVNS. This CDR3 reads CASWGGYTGELFF. DNA for the CDR3: TGTGCCTCATGGGGGGGGTACACCGGGGAGCTGTTTTTT.

This clone was detected once. This chain joins TRBV10-1 and TRBJ1-5; 8 bases fit TRBD1. This CDR3 spans 15 amino acids. The germline gives CDR1 WNHNN, CDR2 SYGVQD (reference sequence). Germline trimming cut 6 bases from V and 7 bases from J; bases unmatched to any gene: 11. DNA of the CDR3: TGCGCCAGCAGGATTCCGACAGGGGTCGAGCAGCCCCAGCATTTT. Residues: CASRIPTGVEQPQHF.